Listed below are T cell receptor beta chains from one sample, sequenced in a study of blood T cell repertoires in COVID-19. The data were produced by immunoSEQ multiplex PCR, yet TCRdb's version contains in-frame clones alone and is incomplete. The sample holds hundreds of thousands of clones, 85% to 90% seen once. Sequenced sample: peripheral blood. The receptors stem from a woman between 50 and 59 years old with COVID-19, enrolled during active disease. Each CDR3 is given with its conserved first and last residue. D genes are given only for firm matches. Clone size appears in some rows only: once, few, many, or a class for an expanded clone.

D gene | J gene | V gene | clone size | CDR3 DNA | CDR3 protein
- | TRBJ2-3 | TRBV19 | - | TGTGCCAGTAATCTGGGGGAGGCTAGCACAGATACGCAGTATTTT | CASNLGEASTDTQYF
- | TRBJ2-2 | TRBV5-4 | few | TGTGCCAGCAGCTTGGCCGGGGGAAGGACCGGGGAGCTGTTTTTT | CASSLAGGRTGELFF
TRBD1 | TRBJ1-2 | TRBV30 | - | TGTGCCTGGGGGACAGGGACAAGCTACACCTTC | CAWGTGTSYTF
- | TRBJ1-5 | TRBV5-6 | few | TGTGCCAGCAGCCTGAGGAGTCAGCCCCAGCATTTT | CASSLRSQPQHF
- | TRBJ2-7 | TRBV9 | - | TGTGCCAGCAGCGTAGGGACTGGACCAACGTACGAGCAGTACTTC | CASSVGTGPTYEQYF
- | TRBJ1-2 | TRBV5-1 | once | TGCGCCAGCAGCTTGGCTCGTAACTATGGCTACACCTTC | CASSLARNYGYTF
TRBD1 | TRBJ1-1 | TRBV7-9 | - | TGTGCCAGCAGCCCCCAGGGGGCAGGTGGCACTGAAGCTTTCTTT | CASSPQGAGGTEAFF
- | TRBJ2-1 | TRBV5-1 | few | TGCGCCAGCAGCTTCGTCGGGGAATATGAGCAGTTCTTC | CASSFVGEYEQFF
TRBD1 | TRBJ2-2 | TRBV18 | - | TGTGCCAGCTCACCGGGGACAGGGGACAACACCGGGGAGCTGTTTTTT | CASSPGTGDNTGELFF
- | TRBJ1-1 | TRBV18 | - | TGTGCCAGCTCACGGGCCCCGGGAATCTACGGCGGCGGCACTGAAGCTTTCTTT | CASSRAPGIYGGGTEAFF
TRBD1 | TRBJ1-6 | TRBV5-1 | few | TGCGCCAGCAGTGAGGGACAGACCTATAATTCACCCCTCCACTTT | CASSEGQTYNSPLHF
TRBD1 | TRBJ1-5 | TRBV19 | - | TGTGCCAGTAGTATAGGTGGGACAGGGCCAATTGGTAGCAATCAGCCCCAGCATTTT | CASSIGGTGPIGSNQPQHF
- | TRBJ2-1 | TRBV19 | - | TGTGCCAGTAGTAAGGGTCGAGGGAGCTCCTACAATGAGCAGTTCTTC | CASSKGRGSSYNEQFF
- | TRBJ1-5 | TRBV28 | - | TGTGCCAGCAGTTCCTCCATACTCACCCAGCCCCAGCATTTT | CASSSSILTQPQHF
- | TRBJ1-2 | TRBV4-2 | - | TGTGCCAGCAGCCAAGATCCAGGGCTTGCCTATGGCTACACCTTC | CASSQDPGLAYGYTF
- | TRBJ1-5 | TRBV6-5 | once | TGTGCCAGCAGTTACTCGAGGAGAGCCCAGCCCCAGCATTTT | CASSYSRRAQPQHF
TRBD1 | TRBJ1-2 | TRBV5-1 | - | TGCGCCAGCATGGCAGGGGGGTCAGGTGGCTACACCTTC | CASMAGGSGGYTF
TRBD1 | TRBJ2-7 | TRBV5-5 | - | TGTGCCAGCAGCCCCGGACAGGGGGCCTACGAGCAGTACTTC | CASSPGQGAYEQYF
- | TRBJ2-1 | TRBV28 | - | TGTGCCAGCACCGAGACAGGCTCCTACAATGAGCAGTTCTTC | CASTETGSYNEQFF
TRBD1 | TRBJ2-7 | TRBV7-8 | few | TGTGCCAGCAGGCGGGACAGGGGGAATTGGGACGAGCAGTACTTC | CASRRDRGNWDEQYF
TRBD2 | TRBJ2-1 | TRBV10-2 | - | TGCGCCACCGCACCTAGCGGGGGGGAACGTGAGCAGTTCTTC | CATAPSGGEREQFF